This TCR beta chain was recovered during a study of early T cells in non-severe SARS-CoV-2 infection. Many counts were recorded for this clonotype. The J segment lost 6 bases and the V segment lost 4 bases, leaving 3 bases of the junction unmatched. The germline V gene has CDR1 LGHDT and CDR2 YNNKEL (reference sequence). The CDR3 totals 14 residues. Attachment of unique molecular identifiers was made to individual cDNA molecules. From the 5' RACE reads, TCRdb called clonotypes with MiXCR, one entry per CDR3 protein. The sample records 60,000 to 75,000 distinct CDR3 sequences, roughly 10% being singletons.

This receptor was identified in an adult who was a healthcare worker with PCR-confirmed SARS-CoV-2 infection or an uninfected control (not recorded which). The V call is TRBV3-1, the J call TRBJ2-7; 13 positions match TRBD2. Material for sequencing was whole blood. The chain's CDR3 is CASSPGLAGFEQYF. The CDR3 DNA reads as TGTGCCAGCAGCCCGGGACTAGCGGGATTCGAGCAGTACTTC.